The text below deals with one TCR beta chain. The sample comes from a study of T cell responses to AZD1222 COVID-19 vaccine. Profiled with immunoSEQ multiplex PCR; TCRdb holds only in-frame clones, not every one. The data hold roughly 140,000 clones, with roughly 90% observed a single time. Germline loops: CDR1 SGHVS, CDR2 FNYEAQ. The V and J ends lost 5 bases and 5 bases, in that order; junction bases with no gene match: 18. The CDR3 length is 17 residues. The chain joins TRBV7-6 to TRBJ2-7; TRBD1 agrees at 7 bases. The receptor was isolated from an adult who received the AZD1222 COVID-19 vaccine. This specimen was peripheral blood, taken 28 days after the second AZD1222 dose. CDR3 sequence (DNA): TGTGCCAGCAGCACAGGCGCCTACCGGGACAGCTCACACGAGCAGTACTTC. It yields the protein CASSTGAYRDSSHEQYF.